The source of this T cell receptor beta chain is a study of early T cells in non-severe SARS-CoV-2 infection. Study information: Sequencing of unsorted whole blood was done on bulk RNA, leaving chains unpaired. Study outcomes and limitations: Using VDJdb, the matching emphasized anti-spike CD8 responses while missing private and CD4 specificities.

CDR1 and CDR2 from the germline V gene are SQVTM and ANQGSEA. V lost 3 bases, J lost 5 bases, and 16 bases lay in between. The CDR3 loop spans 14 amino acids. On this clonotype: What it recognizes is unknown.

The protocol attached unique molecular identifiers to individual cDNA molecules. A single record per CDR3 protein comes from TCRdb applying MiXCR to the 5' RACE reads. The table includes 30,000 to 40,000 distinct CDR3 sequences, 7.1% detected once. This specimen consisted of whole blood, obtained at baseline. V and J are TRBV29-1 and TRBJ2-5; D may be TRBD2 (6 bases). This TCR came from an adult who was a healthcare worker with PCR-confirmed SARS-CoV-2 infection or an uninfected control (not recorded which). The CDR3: CSVDPPWRGETQYF. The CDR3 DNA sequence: TGCAGCGTTGATCCCCCATGGAGGGGTGAGACCCAGTACTTC.